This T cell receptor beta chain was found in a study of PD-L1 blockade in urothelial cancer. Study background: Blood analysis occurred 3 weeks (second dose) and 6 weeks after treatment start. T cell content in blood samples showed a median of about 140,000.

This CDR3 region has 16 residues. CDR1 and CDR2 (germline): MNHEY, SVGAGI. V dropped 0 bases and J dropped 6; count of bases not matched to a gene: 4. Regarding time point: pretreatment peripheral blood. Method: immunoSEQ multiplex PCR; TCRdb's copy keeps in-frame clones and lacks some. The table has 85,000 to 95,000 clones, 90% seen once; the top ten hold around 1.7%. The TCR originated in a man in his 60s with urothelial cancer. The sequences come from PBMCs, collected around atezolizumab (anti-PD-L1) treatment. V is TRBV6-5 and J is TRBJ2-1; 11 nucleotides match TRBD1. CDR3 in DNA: TGTGCCAGCAGTTACTCGATGGGACAGGGGGGCAATGAGCAGTTCTTC. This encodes CASSYSMGQGGNEQFF.